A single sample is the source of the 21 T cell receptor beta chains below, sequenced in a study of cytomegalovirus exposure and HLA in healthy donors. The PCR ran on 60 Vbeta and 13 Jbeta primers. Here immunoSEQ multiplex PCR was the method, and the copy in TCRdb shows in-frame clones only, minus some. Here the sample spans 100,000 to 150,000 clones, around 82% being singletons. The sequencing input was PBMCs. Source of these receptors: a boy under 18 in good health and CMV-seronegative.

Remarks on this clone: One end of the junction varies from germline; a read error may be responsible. CDR3 in amino acids: CSSSLAPTSGSGEQYF. The CDR3 DNA is TGTTCCAGCAGCTTAGCCCCAACTAGCGGGAGCGGGGAGCAGTACTTC. V is TRBV7-9 and J is TRBJ2-7, with 11 positions matching TRBD2. The CDR3 totals 16 residues. Germline CDR1 is SEHNR and CDR2 is FQNEAQ (reference sequence). Full variable domain (remainder filled in from reference TRBV7-9 and TRBJ2-7): DTGVSQNPRHKITKRGQNVTFRCDPISEHNRLYWYRQTLGQGPEFLTYFQNEAQLEKSRLLSDRFSAERPKGSFSTLEIQRTEQGDSAMYLCSSSLAPTSGSGEQYFGPGTRLTVT.

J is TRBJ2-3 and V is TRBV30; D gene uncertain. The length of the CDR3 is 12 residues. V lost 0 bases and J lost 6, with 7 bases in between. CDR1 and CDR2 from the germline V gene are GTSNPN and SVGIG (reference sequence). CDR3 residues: CAWSVSADTQYF. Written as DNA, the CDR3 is TGTGCCTGGAGTGTGAGTGCCGATACGCAGTATTTT.

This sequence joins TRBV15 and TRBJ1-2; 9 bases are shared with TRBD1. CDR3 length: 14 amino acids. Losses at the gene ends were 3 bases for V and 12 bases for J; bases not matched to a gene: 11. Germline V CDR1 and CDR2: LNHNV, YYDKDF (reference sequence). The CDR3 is CATSSGRDRAFNTF. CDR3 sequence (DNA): TGTGCCACCAGCAGCGGCCGGGACAGGGCGTTCAACACCTTC.

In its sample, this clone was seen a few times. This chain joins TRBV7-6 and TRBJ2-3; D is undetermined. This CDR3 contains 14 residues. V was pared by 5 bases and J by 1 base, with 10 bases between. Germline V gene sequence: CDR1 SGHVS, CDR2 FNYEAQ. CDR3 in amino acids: CASSPMAGTDTQYF. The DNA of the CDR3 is TGTGCCAGCAGCCCCATGGCGGGCACAGATACGCAGTATTTT.

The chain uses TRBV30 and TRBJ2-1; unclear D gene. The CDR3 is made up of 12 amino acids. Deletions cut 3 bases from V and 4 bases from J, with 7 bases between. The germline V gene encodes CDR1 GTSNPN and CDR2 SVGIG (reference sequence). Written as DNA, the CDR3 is TGTGCCTGGAGCCCGCGGTACAATGAGCAGTTCTTC. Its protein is CAWSPRYNEQFF.

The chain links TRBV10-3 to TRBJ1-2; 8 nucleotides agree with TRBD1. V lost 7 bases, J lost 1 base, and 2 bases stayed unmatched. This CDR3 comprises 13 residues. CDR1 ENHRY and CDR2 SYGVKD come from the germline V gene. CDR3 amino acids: CAINGQGNYGYTF. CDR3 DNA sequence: TGTGCCATCAATGGACAGGGTAACTATGGCTACACCTTC.

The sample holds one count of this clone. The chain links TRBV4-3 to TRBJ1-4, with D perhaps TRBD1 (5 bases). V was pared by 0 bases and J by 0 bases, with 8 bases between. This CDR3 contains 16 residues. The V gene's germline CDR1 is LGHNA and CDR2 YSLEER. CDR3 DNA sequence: TGCGCCAGCAGCCAAGATATGACAGCAACTAATGAAAAACTGTTTTTT. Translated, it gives CASSQDMTATNEKLFF.

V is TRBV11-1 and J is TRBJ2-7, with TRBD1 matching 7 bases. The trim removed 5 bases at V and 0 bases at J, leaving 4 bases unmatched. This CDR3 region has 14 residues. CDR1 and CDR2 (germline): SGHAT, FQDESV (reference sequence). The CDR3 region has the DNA TGTGCCAGCAGCCAAGACAGGGCCTCCTACGAGCAGTACTTC. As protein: CASSQDRASYEQYF.

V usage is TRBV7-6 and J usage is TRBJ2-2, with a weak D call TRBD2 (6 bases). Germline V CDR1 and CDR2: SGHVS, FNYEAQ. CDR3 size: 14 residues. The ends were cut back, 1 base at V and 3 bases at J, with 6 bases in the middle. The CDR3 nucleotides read TGTGCCAGCAGCTTAGGGGGGGACACCGGGGAGCTGTTTTTT. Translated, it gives CASSLGGDTGELFF. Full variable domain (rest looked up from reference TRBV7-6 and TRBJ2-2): GAGVSQSPRYKVTKRGQDVALRCDPISGHVSLYWYRQALGQGPEFLTYFNYEAQQDKSGLPNDRFSAERPEGSISTLTIQRTEQRDSAMYRCASSLGGDTGELFFGEGSRLTVL.

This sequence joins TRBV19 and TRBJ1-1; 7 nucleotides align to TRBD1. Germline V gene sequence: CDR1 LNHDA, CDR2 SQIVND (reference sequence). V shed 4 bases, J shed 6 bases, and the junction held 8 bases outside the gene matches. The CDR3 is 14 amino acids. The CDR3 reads CASSTERQGAEAFF. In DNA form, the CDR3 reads TGTGCCAGTAGTACTGAAAGACAGGGAGCTGAAGCTTTCTTT.

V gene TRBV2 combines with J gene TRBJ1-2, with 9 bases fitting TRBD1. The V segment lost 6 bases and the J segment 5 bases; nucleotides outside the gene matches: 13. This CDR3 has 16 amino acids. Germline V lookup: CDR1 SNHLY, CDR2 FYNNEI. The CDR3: CASSGRTGTGWYGYTF. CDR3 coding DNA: TGTGCCAGCAGCGGAAGGACCGGGACAGGGTGGTATGGCTACACCTTC. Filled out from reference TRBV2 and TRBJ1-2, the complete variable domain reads EPEVTQTPSHQVTQMGQEVILRCVPISNHLYFYWYRQILGQKVEFLVSFYNNEISEKSEIFDDQFSVERPDGSNFTLKIRSTKLEDSAMYFCASSGRTGTGWYGYTFGSGTRLTVV.

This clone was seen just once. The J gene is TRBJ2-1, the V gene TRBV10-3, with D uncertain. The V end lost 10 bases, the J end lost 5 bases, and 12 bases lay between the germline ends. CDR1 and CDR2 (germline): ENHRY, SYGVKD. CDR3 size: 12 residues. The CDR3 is CATARRDNEQFF. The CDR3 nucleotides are TGTGCCACCGCTCGGAGAGACAATGAGCAGTTCTTC.

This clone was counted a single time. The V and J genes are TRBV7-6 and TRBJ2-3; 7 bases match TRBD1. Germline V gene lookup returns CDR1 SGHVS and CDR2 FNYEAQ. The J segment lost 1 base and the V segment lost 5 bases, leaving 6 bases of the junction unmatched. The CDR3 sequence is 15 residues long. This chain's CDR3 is CASSIGGQGTDTQYF. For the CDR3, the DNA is TGTGCCAGCAGCATAGGAGGACAGGGCACAGATACGCAGTATTTT.

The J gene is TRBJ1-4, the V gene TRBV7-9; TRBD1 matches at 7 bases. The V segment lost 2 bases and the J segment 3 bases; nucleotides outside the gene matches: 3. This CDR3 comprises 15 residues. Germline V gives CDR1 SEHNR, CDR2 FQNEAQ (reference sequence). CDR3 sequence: CASSLPGTANEKLFF. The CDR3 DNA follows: TGTGCCAGCAGCTTACCCGGGACAGCTAATGAAAAACTGTTTTTT.

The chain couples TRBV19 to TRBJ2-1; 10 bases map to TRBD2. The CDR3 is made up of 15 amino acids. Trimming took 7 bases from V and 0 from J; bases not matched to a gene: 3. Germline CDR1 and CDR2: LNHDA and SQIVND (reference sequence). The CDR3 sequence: CASKTSGDSYNEQFF. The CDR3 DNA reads TGTGCCAGTAAAACTAGCGGGGACTCCTACAATGAGCAGTTCTTC.

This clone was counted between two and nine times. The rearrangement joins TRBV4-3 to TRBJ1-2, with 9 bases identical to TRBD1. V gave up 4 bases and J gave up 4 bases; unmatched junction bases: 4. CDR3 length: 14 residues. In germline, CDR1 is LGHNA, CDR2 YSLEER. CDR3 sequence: CASSPDRGFYGYTF. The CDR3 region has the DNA TGCGCCAGCAGCCCGGACAGGGGATTCTATGGCTACACCTTC.

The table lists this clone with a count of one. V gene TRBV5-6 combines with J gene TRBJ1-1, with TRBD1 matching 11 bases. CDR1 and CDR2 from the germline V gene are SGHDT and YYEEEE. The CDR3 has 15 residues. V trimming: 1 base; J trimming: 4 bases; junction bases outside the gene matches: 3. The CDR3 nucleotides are TGTGCCAGCAGCTTGCGCGGGACAGGGGGCACTGAAGCTTTCTTT. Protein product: CASSLRGTGGTEAFF.

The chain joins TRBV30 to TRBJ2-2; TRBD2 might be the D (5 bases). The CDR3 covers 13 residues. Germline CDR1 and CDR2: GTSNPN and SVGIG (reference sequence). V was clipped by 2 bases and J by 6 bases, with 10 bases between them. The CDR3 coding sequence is TGTGCCTGGAGTTCCCTCGGGGCCGGGGAGCTGTTTTTT. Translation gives CAWSSLGAGELFF. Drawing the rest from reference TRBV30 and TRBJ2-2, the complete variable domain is SQTIHQWPATLVQPVGSPLSLECTVEGTSNPNLYWYRQAAGRGLQLLFYSVGIGQISSEVPQNLSASRPQDRQFILSSKKLLLSDSGFYLCAWSSLGAGELFFGEGSRLTVL.

CDR3 residues: CASSVRGVNTIIDGYTF. CDR3 bases: TGTGCCAGCAGCGTAAGAGGCGTGAACACGATTATCGATGGCTACACCTTC. V usage is TRBV9 and J usage is TRBJ1-2; D remains unclear. Trimming took off 1 base at V and 6 bases at J, with 22 bases between the two ends. CDR1 is SGDLS and CDR2 is YYNGEE in the germline V gene. This CDR3 has 17 residues.

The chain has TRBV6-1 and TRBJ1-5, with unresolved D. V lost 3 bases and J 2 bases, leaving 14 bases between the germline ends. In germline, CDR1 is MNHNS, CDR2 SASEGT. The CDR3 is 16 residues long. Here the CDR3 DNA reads TGTGCCAGCAGTGACGTCCGACGCGGGGGCAATCAGCCCCAGCATTTT. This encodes CASSDVRRGGNQPQHF.

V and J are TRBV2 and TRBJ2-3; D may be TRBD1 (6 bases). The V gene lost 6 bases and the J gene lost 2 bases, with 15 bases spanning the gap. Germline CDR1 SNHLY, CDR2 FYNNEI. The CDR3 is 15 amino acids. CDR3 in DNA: TGTGCCAGCAGGACCGGGGACACCTACACAGATACGCAGTATTTT. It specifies CASRTGDTYTDTQYF.